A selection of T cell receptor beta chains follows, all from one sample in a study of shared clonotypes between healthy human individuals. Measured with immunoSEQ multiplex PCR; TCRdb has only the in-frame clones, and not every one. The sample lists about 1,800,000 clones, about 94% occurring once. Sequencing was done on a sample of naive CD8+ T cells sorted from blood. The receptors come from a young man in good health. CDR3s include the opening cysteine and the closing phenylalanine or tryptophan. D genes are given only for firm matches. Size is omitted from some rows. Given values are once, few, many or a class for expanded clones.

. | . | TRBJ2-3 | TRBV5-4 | TGTGCCAGCAGCGGGGACAACACAGATACGCAGTATTTT | CASSGDNTDTQYF
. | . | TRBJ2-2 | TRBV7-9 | TGTGCCAGCAGCTTAGCCGCCGGGGAGCTGTTTTTT | CASSLAAGELFF
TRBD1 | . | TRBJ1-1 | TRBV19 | TGTGCCAGTAGTATGGATTTGTTGGACAGGGGGGACCTTGAAGCTTTCTTT | CASSMDLLDRGDLEAFF
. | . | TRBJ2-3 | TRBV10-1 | TGCGCCAACCCTATCACAGATACGCAGTATTTT | CANPITDTQYF
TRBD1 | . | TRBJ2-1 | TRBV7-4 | TGTGCCAGCAGCTTCGTCGGGACAGAGTCCTACAATGAGCAGTTCTTC | CASSFVGTESYNEQFF
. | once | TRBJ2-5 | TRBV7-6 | TGTGCCAGCAGCTTAGCGTACGGAGGGGAGACCCAGTACTTC | CASSLAYGGETQYF
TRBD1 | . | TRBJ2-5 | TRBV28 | TGTGCCAGCAGTTTACGTCTGGGACAGGCTCACCAAGAGACCCAGTACTTC | CASSLRLGQAHQETQYF
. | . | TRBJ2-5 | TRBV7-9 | TGTGCCAGCAGCTTAACAGGGACACAAGAGACCCAGTACTTC | CASSLTGTQETQYF
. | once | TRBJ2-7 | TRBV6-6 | TGTGCCAGCAGTGAGCCCCCCGTCTACGAGCAGTACTTC | CASSEPPVYEQYF
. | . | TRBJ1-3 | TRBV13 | TGTGCCAGCAGCTTAGTTTCAGGGACTGGAAACACCATATATTTT | CASSLVSGTGNTIYF
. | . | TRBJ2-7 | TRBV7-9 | TGTGCCAGCAGCCACCTTGATAGCGATCGCCCCTACGAGCAGTACTTC | CASSHLDSDRPYEQYF
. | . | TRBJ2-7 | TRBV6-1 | TGTGCCAGCAGCCCCTTAAGGGTGTCCTACGAGCAGTACTTC | CASSPLRVSYEQYF
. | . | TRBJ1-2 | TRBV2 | TGTGCCAGCAAAATACCAGGGGAGGGAGGCTACACCTTC | CASKIPGEGGYTF
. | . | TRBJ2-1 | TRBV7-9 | TGTGCCAGCAGCTTAGCAATACGGGAGCAGTTCTTC | CASSLAIREQFF
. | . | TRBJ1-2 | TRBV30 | TGTGCCTGGAGTCCCCTCACAGCTAACTATGGCTACACCTTC | CAWSPLTANYGYTF
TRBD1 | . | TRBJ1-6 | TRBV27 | TGTGCCAGCAGTTTACAAACAGGGGGTTCACCCCTCCACTTT | CASSLQTGGSPLHF